The 29 T cell receptor beta chains below were found in one sample sequenced in a study of vaccination and CD4 T cells after COVID-19 (dated by TCRdb to between 2021 and 2024). Their cognate antigens are unknown. Library preparation used PCR. Sequenced using an Illumina iSeq 100. DNA from cultured CD4+ T cells underwent TCR sequencing with the Oncomine TCR Beta short-read assay at the Johns Hopkins FTIC core. The public reads were quality trimmed at Q25 with fastp and then assembled into clones with MiXCR by TCRdb, keeping productive beta chains. Every distinct CDR3 protein forms one entry, paired with its most common genes and DNA. The sample has some 13,000 distinct CDR3 sequences on record, approximately 35% of them singletons. Together, the top ten hold 9% to 14% of the sample. What the treatment or condition label conveys for this sample: roughly ten-day PBMC culture with coronavirus spike peptide pools or control peptides (ViraFEST assay).

Sequencing was carried out using CD4+ T cells from blood, cultured in vitro. These receptors were collected from a human donor who had recovered from COVID-19.

The rearrangement links TRBV20-1 to TRBJ1-2; TRBD1 matches at 7 bases. The ends lost 4 bases at V and 5 bases at J; junction bases unmatched: 10. The germline CDR1 and CDR2 sequences are DFQATT and SNEGSKA (reference sequence). This CDR3 region has 14 residues. The CDR3 region is CSATPTGMAYGYTF. CDR3 nucleotides: TGCAGTGCTACGCCGACAGGGATGGCATATGGCTACACCTTC.

This clonotype came up once. The V call is TRBV28, the J call TRBJ1-3; D remains unclear. Trimming stripped 6 bases from V and 3 bases from J, with 15 bases between. CDR3 size: 15 residues. Germline values: CDR1 MDHEN, CDR2 SYDVKM. The CDR3 DNA reads as TGTGCCAGCAGCCTCGACGAGGCCAGTGGAAACACCATATATTTT. Its translation is CASSLDEASGNTIYF.

This rearrangement joins TRBV6-1 to TRBJ1-6, with D hard to call. V shed 6 bases and J shed 9 bases, with 12 bases lying between them. In germline, CDR1 is MNHNS, CDR2 SASEGT. CDR3 size: 13 residues. Here the CDR3 reads CASSLNVGSPLHF. DNA for the CDR3: TGTGCCAGCAGCCTAAACGTGGGTTCACCCCTCCACTTT.

The CDR3 sequence is CASSFPGFGGYTF. DNA for the CDR3: TGTGCCAGCAGTTTCCCCGGCTTTGGTGGCTACACCTTC. The V call is TRBV12-3 or TRBV12-4, the J call TRBJ1-2; D not certain. V shed 3 bases and J shed 7 bases, with 12 bases lying between them. This CDR3 contains 13 residues.

The sample holds a few counts of this clonotype. This chain joins TRBV27 and TRBJ2-2, with TRBD2 matching 9 bases. Germline assignment: CDR1 MNHEY and CDR2 SMNVEV (reference sequence). This CDR3 is built from 17 residues. V lost 6 bases and J lost 5; bases outside the gene matches: 13. DNA for the CDR3: TGTGCCAGCAGCCGAAGGTCTAGCGGGGAGGGGACCGGGGAGCTGTTTTTT. It codes for CASSRRSSGEGTGELFF.

V and J are TRBV25-1 and TRBJ2-1; 8 bases map to TRBD2. The CDR3 totals 15 residues. After removal of 5 bases from V and 7 bases from J, the junction contained 10 bases not matched to a gene. CDR1 and CDR2 (germline): MGHDK, SYGVNS. CDR3 amino acids: CASSSFGRARNEQFF. The CDR3 DNA is TGTGCCAGCAGTTCGTTCGGGAGGGCCCGGAATGAGCAGTTCTTC.

The rearrangement joins TRBV18 to TRBJ2-6; D is uncertain. The CDR3 is 14 amino acids. V lost 2 bases to trimming and J lost 1 base, with 3 bases between them. Per the germline V gene, CDR1 is KGHSH and CDR2 is LQKENI. The CDR3 loop is CASSPMSGANVLTF. CDR3 nucleotide sequence: TGTGCCAGCTCACCAATGTCTGGGGCCAACGTCCTGACTTTC.

This clonotype was counted only a few times. The rearrangement uses TRBV10-1 and TRBJ1-3, with D uncertain. This CDR3 is built from 12 residues. Germline loops: CDR1 WNHNN, CDR2 SYGVQD (reference sequence). With 3 bases removed from V and 4 bases from J, the gap between germline ends came to 4 bases. CDR3 DNA: TGCGCCAGCAGTGATGGGGGAAACACCATATATTTT. Protein product: CASSDGGNTIYF.

This clonotype was observed a handful of times. The chain carries TRBV19 and TRBJ2-1, with 8 bases matching TRBD2. Germline CDR1 and CDR2: LNHDA and SQIVND (reference sequence). The CDR3 loop spans 12 amino acids. V trimming: 3 bases; J trimming: 14 bases; junction bases outside the gene matches: 6. This chain's CDR3 is CASSIPQREKFF. The DNA for the CDR3 is TGTGCCAGTAGTATTCCCCAGCGGGAGAAGTTCTTC.

The chain links TRBV11-1 to TRBJ2-1; D call uncertain. Deletions cut 0 bases from V and 0 bases from J, with 6 bases between. Germline V gene sequence: CDR1 SGHAT, CDR2 FQDESV (reference sequence). The CDR3 length is 15 residues. In DNA form, the CDR3 reads TGTGCCAGCAGCTTAGCCAGTTACTCCTACAATGAGCAGTTCTTC. This sequence encodes CASSLASYSYNEQFF.

The chain employs TRBV19 and TRBJ1-6; D is undetermined. The germline gives CDR1 LNHDA, CDR2 SQIVND (reference sequence). V was cut by 4 bases and J by 9 bases, with 4 bases left in between. The CDR3 runs to 11 residues. The CDR3 DNA sequence: TGTGCCAGTAGTAGCGGTTCACCCCTCCACTTT. Translating it yields CASSSGSPLHF.

This clonotype turned up a few times. V usage is TRBV20-1 and J usage is TRBJ2-2, with 14 bases matching TRBD2. CDR1 is DFQATT and CDR2 is SNEGSKA in the germline V gene (reference sequence). CDR3 size: 16 residues. Trimming at V came to 2 bases and at J to 3 bases, leaving 2 bases not matched to a gene. The CDR3 sequence: CSARRLAGGYTGELFF. The CDR3 DNA reads TGCAGTGCTAGAAGACTAGCGGGAGGGTACACCGGGGAGCTGTTTTTT.

The chain couples TRBV7-6 to TRBJ1-4; D call uncertain. With 4 bases removed from V and 8 bases from J, the gap between germline ends came to 14 bases. CDR3 length: 14 residues. Per the germline V gene, CDR1 is SGHVS and CDR2 is FNYEAQ. The DNA of the CDR3 is TGTGCCAGCAGCTCGGCCGGGTGGAGGGAAAAACTGTTTTTT. Protein product: CASSSAGWREKLFF. Full variable domain (outside the CDR3, taken from reference TRBV7-6 and TRBJ1-4): GAGVSQSPRYKVTKRGQDVALRCDPISGHVSLYWYRQALGQGPEFLTYFNYEAQQDKSGLPNDRFSAERPEGSISTLTIQRTEQRDSAMYRCASSSAGWREKLFFGSGTQLSVL.

This clonotype came up a few times. V usage is TRBV7-3 and J usage is TRBJ2-1; 13 bases are a match to TRBD2. The CDR3 length is 16 residues. V shed 1 base and J 4 bases; nucleotides not matched to a gene: 1. Germline loops: CDR1 SGHTA, CDR2 FQGTGA. The CDR3 DNA reads as TGTGCCAGCAGCTTAAGGGGACTAGCGGGATACAATGAGCAGTTCTTC. This encodes CASSLRGLAGYNEQFF. The whole variable domain, filled in from reference TRBV7-3 and TRBJ2-1, reads GAGVSQTPSNKVTEKGKYVELRCDPISGHTALYWYRQSLGQGPEFLIYFQGTGAADDSGLPNDRFFAVRPEGSVSTLKIQRTERGDSAVYLCASSLRGLAGYNEQFFGPGTRLTVL.

The chain is built from TRBV20-1 and TRBJ2-6; weak D call: TRBD1 (6 bases). This CDR3 comprises 15 residues. V lost 5 bases and J 2 bases, leaving 13 bases between the germline ends. The V gene's germline CDR1 is DFQATT and CDR2 SNEGSKA (reference sequence). The CDR3 coding sequence is TGCAGTGCTTCGTACAGGGTCACTGGGGCCAACGTCCTGACTTTC. This codes for CSASYRVTGANVLTF.

The V call is TRBV20-1, the J call TRBJ2-7; tentatively, D is TRBD2 (5 bases). CDR3 length: 18 residues. V shed 4 bases and J shed 4 bases, with 29 bases lying between them. Germline V gene lookup returns CDR1 DFQATT and CDR2 SNEGSKA (reference sequence). In nucleotides, the CDR3 is TGCAGTGCTACCGACCCGGGTGGCTTTGGCGGAAGGACTTACGAGCAGTACTTC. Its translation is CSATDPGGFGGRTYEQYF.

J is TRBJ1-5 and V is TRBV6-1, with a weak D call TRBD1 (5 bases). The CDR3 is 15 residues long. CDR1 and CDR2 from the germline V gene are MNHNS and SASEGT. V was trimmed by 4 bases and J by 2 bases, leaving 12 bases between them. CDR3 in amino acids: CASSGGQGGNQPQHF. The CDR3 DNA reads as TGTGCCAGCAGTGGAGGGCAGGGCGGCAATCAGCCCCAGCATTTT.

V and J are TRBV6-1 and TRBJ1-1; D possibly corresponds to TRBD1 (5 bases). Trimming cost V 5 bases and J 1 base, with 8 bases left between them. The CDR3 is 13 residues long. Germline values: CDR1 MNHNS, CDR2 SASEGT. CDR3 loop: CASSPTGNTEAFF. The CDR3, as DNA: TGTGCCAGCAGTCCCACAGGGAACACTGAAGCTTTCTTT.

The V and J genes are TRBV9 and TRBJ1-1, with D uncertain. The germline CDR1 and CDR2 sequences are SGDLS and YYNGEE. The ends were cut back, 0 bases at V and 0 bases at J, with 6 bases in the middle. This CDR3 spans 14 amino acids. This chain's CDR3 is CASSVGPLNTEAFF. The CDR3 nucleotides are TGTGCCAGCAGCGTAGGACCGCTGAACACTGAAGCTTTCTTT.

CDR3 sequence reads: CASSLATDYGYTF. The DNA of the CDR3 is TGTGCCAGCAGTTTAGCCACAGATTATGGCTACACCTTC. The rearrangement joins TRBV12-3 or TRBV12-4 to TRBJ1-2; D call uncertain. The CDR3 covers 13 residues. V lost 0 bases and J lost 5, with 7 bases in between.

This chain connects TRBV19 to TRBJ2-2; no definite D call. The CDR3 loop spans 13 amino acids. CDR1 and CDR2 from the germline V gene are LNHDA and SQIVND (reference sequence). V lost 7 bases and J 1 base, leaving 7 bases between the germline ends. The CDR3 DNA reads TGTGCCAGTAACGATGGGAACACCGGGGAGCTGTTTTTT. It codes for CASNDGNTGELFF.

This clonotype was found a few times. V and J are TRBV5-4 and TRBJ2-7, with TRBD2 identical over 11 bases. The junction had 5 bases not matched to a gene; V was cut back by 4 bases and J by 5 bases. CDR1 is SGHNT and CDR2 is YYREEE in the germline V gene (reference sequence). The CDR3 has 14 residues. CDR3: CASSDSGRDNEQYF. CDR3 DNA: TGTGCCAGCAGCGATAGCGGGAGGGACAACGAGCAGTACTTC.

By share of the sample, this clonotype is medium-sized. This sequence joins TRBV20-1 and TRBJ2-5; 8 nucleotides agree with TRBD2. The trim removed 5 bases at V and 5 bases at J, leaving 7 bases unmatched. The CDR3 length is 13 residues. CDR1 and CDR2 (germline): DFQATT, SNEGSKA (reference sequence). CDR3 residues: CSAPGLAGETQYF. DNA of the CDR3: TGCAGTGCTCCCGGACTAGCAGGCGAGACCCAGTACTTC.

The sample holds a few counts of this clonotype. The chain recombines TRBV30 with TRBJ1-1, with TRBD1 as a possible D gene (5 bases). Trimming left V 0 bases short and J 2 bases short, with 10 bases between. From germline, CDR1 is GTSNPN and CDR2 SVGIG (reference sequence). This CDR3 region has 14 residues. In nucleotides, the CDR3 is TGTGCCTGGAGTGTACTGGGGGAAAACACTGAAGCTTTCTTT. Translating gives CAWSVLGENTEAFF.

This clonotype was detected a few times. The chain carries TRBV20-1 and TRBJ2-7; 7 bases map to TRBD2. CDR1 and CDR2 (germline): DFQATT, SNEGSKA (reference sequence). Losses at the gene ends were 3 bases for V and 0 bases for J; bases not matched to a gene: 8. The CDR3 contains 15 residues. In DNA form, the CDR3 reads TGCAGTGCTAGCCGGGGCGGGAGCCTCTCCTACGAGCAGTACTTC. Residues: CSASRGGSLSYEQYF.

This chain joins TRBV5-6 and TRBJ2-2; no reliable D call. The CDR3 loop spans 12 amino acids. CDR1 SGHDT and CDR2 YYEEEE come from the germline V gene. V gave up 4 bases and J gave up 5 bases, with 6 bases separating them. The CDR3 sequence: CASSVGTGELFF. CDR3 coding DNA: TGTGCCAGCAGCGTAGGGACCGGGGAGCTGTTTTTT.

V and J are TRBV27 and TRBJ1-2; the D gene is possibly TRBD1 (5 bases). Trimming left V 6 bases short and J 4 bases short, with 21 bases between. The CDR3 spans 16 residues. Looked up from germline, CDR1 is MNHEY and CDR2 is SMNVEV (reference sequence). The CDR3 nucleotides are TGTGCCAGCAGACCGAGTTCCGGGACGGTCTTCTATGGCTACACCTTC. It yields the protein CASRPSSGTVFYGYTF.

The V gene is TRBV6-1, the J gene TRBJ1-1, with D possibly being TRBD1 (6 bases). V was pared by 6 bases and J by 4 bases, with 18 bases between. The CDR3 totals 15 residues. Per germline, CDR1 MNHNS and CDR2 SASEGT. The CDR3 protein is CASRPYRASGTEAFF. CDR3 DNA sequence: TGTGCCAGCAGACCTTACAGGGCCTCAGGCACTGAAGCTTTCTTT.

This chain uses TRBV4-2 with TRBJ2-4; perhaps TRBD2 as D (6 bases). CDR3 size: 16 residues. Germline V gene data show CDR1 as LGHNA and CDR2 as YNFKEQ. The V end lost 1 base, the J end lost 4 bases, and 14 bases lay between the germline ends. The CDR3 reads CASSQVGGDEKNIQYF. CDR3 bases: TGTGCCAGCAGCCAAGTTGGCGGGGATGAGAAAAACATTCAGTACTTC.